The source of this T cell receptor (beta chain) is a study of blood T cell repertoires in COVID-19. Overall study context: Sources were T cells, B-cell-depleted T cells, or PBMCs; the material itself was cDNA or gDNA.

Produced via immunoSEQ multiplex PCR; TCRdb's table is partial and in-frame only. The sample lists about 410,000 clones; over 75% were seen once. The clonotype originates from a woman in her 40s with COVID-19, enrolled during active disease. Material for sequencing was peripheral blood.

CDR3 amino acids: CASSPGTGATEAFF. DNA for the CDR3: TGTGCCAGCAGTCCGGGGACAGGGGCCACTGAAGCTTTCTTT. The chain has TRBV28 and TRBJ1-1; the match to TRBD1 covers 10 bases. Germline V gives CDR1 MDHEN, CDR2 SYDVKM. The ends lost 5 bases at V and 4 bases at J; junction bases unmatched: 4. The CDR3 is 14 amino acids.